The 11 T cell receptor beta chains below come from one sample, sequenced in a study of shared clonotypes between healthy human individuals. The repertoire was sequenced with immunoSEQ multiplex PCR; TCRdb's copy has only in-frame clones and lacks some. The data contain around 440,000 clones, around 77% of them singletons. The source material was PBMCs. The receptors were gathered from a woman aged 40 to 50 in good health. Some clones in this sample may be carry-over from other donors' samples.

The gene calls are TRBV28 and TRBJ1-2; D gene unclear. The CDR3 consists of 13 residues. The germline gives CDR1 MDHEN, CDR2 SYDVKM. V was clipped by 6 bases and J by 3 bases, with 11 bases between them. CDR3 residues: CASSTDTYYGYTF. CDR3 nucleotides: TGTGCCAGCAGCACCGACACTTACTATGGCTACACCTTC.

This chain joins TRBV4-1 and TRBJ2-7; TRBD2 matches 12 bases. Per the germline V gene, CDR1 is MGHRA and CDR2 is YSYEKL. The junction had 4 bases not matched to a gene; V was cut back by 1 base and J by 3 bases. The CDR3 runs 16 residues. The CDR3 spells CASSQGTSGTFYEQYF. In DNA, the CDR3 is TGCGCCAGCAGCCAAGGGACTAGCGGGACTTTCTACGAGCAGTACTTC.

This chain connects TRBV28 to TRBJ1-5; D is perhaps TRBD1 (6 bases). V was pared by 6 bases and J by 3 bases, with 18 bases between. The germline V gene encodes CDR1 MDHEN and CDR2 SYDVKM. The CDR3 covers 16 residues. The CDR3 sequence: CASRKDGQGNNQPQHF. CDR3 DNA sequence: TGTGCCAGCAGGAAGGACGGGCAGGGGAACAATCAGCCCCAGCATTTT.

This clone showed up just a few times. V usage is TRBV7-3 and J usage is TRBJ2-1, with a weak D call TRBD2 (5 bases). This CDR3 has 16 amino acids. Germline V lookup: CDR1 SGHTA, CDR2 FQGTGA. V lost 0 bases, J lost 2 bases, and 11 bases lay in between. CDR3 in DNA: TGTGCCAGCAGCTTAACGAGTAGCGCCGCCTACAATGAGCAGTTCTTC. Its translation: CASSLTSSAAYNEQFF.

This chain links TRBV7-2 with TRBJ2-1; D perhaps matches TRBD2 (5 bases). Germline CDR1 is SGHTA and CDR2 is FQGNSA. The CDR3 spans 13 residues. The V end was cut by 2 bases, the J end by 5 bases, with 7 bases between. The CDR3: CASSLPGNNEQFF. In nucleotides, the CDR3 is TGTGCCAGCAGCTTACCCGGGAACAATGAGCAGTTCTTC.

As for this clone: This may arise from a read error, as a much more abundant clone is one base away. CDR3 in DNA: TGTGCCAGCAGTCTACGGGGCCTCAATGAAAAACTGTTTTTT. It codes for CASSLRGLNEKLFF. V gene TRBV28 combines with J gene TRBJ1-4; D is perhaps TRBD1 (5 bases). V lost 5 bases and J 5 bases, leaving 12 bases between the germline ends. This CDR3 contains 14 residues. Germline V gene lookup returns CDR1 MDHEN and CDR2 SYDVKM.

A note on this clone: Since a far larger clone is one base different, this is likely a read error. The chain couples TRBV7-9 to TRBJ1-5, with D possibly being TRBD1 (6 bases). The CDR3 spans 14 residues. Germline V gene lookup returns CDR1 SEHNR and CDR2 FQNEAQ (reference sequence). V lost 4 bases and J 2 bases, leaving 9 bases between the germline ends. The CDR3 nucleotides read TGTGCCAGCAGCTCACCAGGGGGCAATCAGCCCCAGCATTTT. Its translation: CASSSPGGNQPQHF. The variable domain in full, with the rest retrieved from reference TRBV7-9 and TRBJ1-5, is DTGVSQNPRHKITKRGQNVTFRCDPISEHNRLYWYRQTLGQGPEFLTYFQNEAQLEKSRLLSDRFSAERPKGSFSTLEIQRTEQGDSAMYLCASSSPGGNQPQHFGDGTRLSIL.

The genes are TRBV19 and TRBJ2-3; 12 positions agree with TRBD2. Per the germline V gene, CDR1 is LNHDA and CDR2 is SQIVND (reference sequence). The CDR3 is 16 amino acids. With V trimmed by 6 bases and J by 0 bases, 4 bases remained unmatched. CDR3: CASRTGLAGSTDTQYF. The CDR3, as DNA: TGTGCCAGTAGAACCGGACTAGCGGGAAGCACAGATACGCAGTATTTT.

The V call is TRBV5-6, the J call TRBJ2-7; TRBD2 agrees at 9 bases. From germline, CDR1 is SGHDT and CDR2 YYEEEE. Unmatched junction bases numbered 8, after V lost 3 bases and J lost 4 bases. The CDR3 is made up of 15 amino acids. CDR3 nucleotide sequence: TGTGCCAGCAGCTCCCTTGGGGCGGGAGGGTACGAGCAGTACTTC. Amino acid sequence: CASSSLGAGGYEQYF.

Note on this clone: A read error is likely here: a far larger clone is one base away. In the same sample, other DNA sequences code for this CDR3. V usage is TRBV28 and J usage is TRBJ2-7; D is uncertain. This CDR3 contains 15 residues. Per the germline V gene, CDR1 is MDHEN and CDR2 is SYDVKM. Trimming removed 5 bases at V and 2 bases at J, with 16 bases between. The CDR3 region is CASSGPLAATYEQYF. The CDR3 bases are TGTGCCAGCAGTGGCCCCTTGGCGGCAACCTACGAGCAGTACTTC.

This clone has more than one count but fewer than ten. The gene calls are TRBV25-1 and TRBJ1-5; D is unresolved. The CDR3 runs to 11 residues. Per germline, CDR1 MGHDK and CDR2 SYGVNS. Between the trimmed V and J ends, which lost 4 bases and 5 bases, there was a span of 3 bases. The CDR3 is CASSGYQPQHF. CDR3 DNA sequence: TGTGCCAGCAGTGGATATCAGCCCCAGCATTTT.